These T cell receptor beta chains were read from a single sample in a study of T-cell reconstitution after alpha-beta-depleted transplantation in children. TCRdb reprocessed the PCR reads with MiXCR, giving one entry per CDR3 protein. The sample shows around 600,000 distinct CDR3 sequences, approximately 10% of them seen only once. This material consisted of PBMCs from the stem cell graft donor, taken from the stem cell graft. Receptors originate from a human donor who donated a stem cell graft to a child with acute myeloid leukemia. CDR3s include the opening cysteine and the closing phenylalanine or tryptophan. The order of the fields is clone size, D gene, J gene, V gene, CDR3 protein, CDR3 DNA. A D gene is named only where the DNA matches it firmly. Clone size is stated in some rows and not others, as once, few, many or a class when expanded.

>NA|NA|TRBJ2-1|TRBV24-1
CATSDLGGGPSNEQFF
TGTGCCACCAGTGATTTGGGAGGGGGGCCTTCCAATGAGCAGTTCTTC
>many|NA|TRBJ2-3|TRBV12-3/TRBV12-4
CASSLRRSQYF
TGTGCCAGCAGTTTAAGGAGGTCGCAGTATTTT
>NA|NA|TRBJ2-2|TRBV5-4
CASSLAPFGELFF
TGTGCCAGCAGCTTGGCCCCCTTCGGGGAGCTGTTTTTT
>NA|NA|TRBJ1-2|TRBV5-1
CASSLDRIYGYTF
TGCGCCAGCAGCTTGGACAGAATCTATGGCTACACCTTC
>few|NA|TRBJ1-1|TRBV28
CASSSPRGLPGWTEAFF
TGTGCCAGCAGTTCCCCCCGGGGCCTCCCAGGATGGACTGAAGCTTTCTTT
>many|NA|TRBJ1-2|TRBV4-2
CASSQDVSVPSGTGYGYTF
TGTGCCAGCAGCCAAGATGTTTCGGTCCCGTCTGGGACGGGATATGGCTACACCTTC
>many|NA|TRBJ2-1|TRBV5-5
CASSSDDYNEQFF
TGTGCCAGCAGCTCGGACGACTACAATGAGCAGTTCTTC
>many|NA|TRBJ2-1|TRBV10-2
CASRDLSGNEQFF
TGCGCCAGCAGGGACCTTAGCGGCAATGAGCAGTTCTTC
>few|TRBD1|TRBJ1-2|TRBV6-2/TRBV6-3
CASSYSTGVGGYTF
TGTGCCAGCAGTTACTCGACAGGGGTTGGTGGCTACACCTTC
>many|NA|TRBJ2-5|TRBV30
CAWRHPGAETQYF
TGTGCCTGGAGACACCCTGGAGCGGAGACCCAGTACTTC
>NA|TRBD2|TRBJ2-2|TRBV4-2
CASSQDRLASGELFF
TGTGCCAGCAGCCAAGATCGACTAGCGTCCGGGGAGCTGTTTTTT
>few|NA|TRBJ1-2|TRBV24-1
CATSDRDREGYTF
TGTGCCACCAGTGATCGGGACCGGGAAGGCTACACCTTC
>many|TRBD2|TRBJ2-1|TRBV28
CASSSLAGGRNEQFF
TGTGCCAGCAGTTCACTAGCGGGAGGGCGGAATGAGCAGTTCTTC
>few|NA|TRBJ2-1|TRBV28
CASSLIAPSDNEQFF
TGTGCCAGCAGTTTAATAGCCCCTTCTGACAATGAGCAGTTCTTC
>NA|NA|TRBJ2-5|TRBV15
CATSRIRGREETQYF
TGTGCCACCAGCAGAATACGGGGTCGGGAAGAGACCCAGTACTTC
>many|TRBD2|TRBJ2-1|TRBV5-1
CASSKGTSWLNEQFF
TGCGCCAGCAGCAAAGGGACTAGCTGGCTCAATGAGCAGTTCTTC
>few|NA|TRBJ2-2|TRBV6-2/TRBV6-3
CASRTGGDDYTGELFF
TGTGCCAGCAGAACGGGCGGCGACGATTACACCGGGGAGCTGTTTTTT
>many|TRBD2|TRBJ2-7|TRBV29-1
CSGLSGTYEQYF
TGCAGCGGCCTTAGCGGGACCTACGAGCAGTACTTC
>many|TRBD2|TRBJ2-5|TRBV20-1
CSAEDVGGGPETQYF
TGCAGTGCTGAAGACGTCGGGGGAGGGCCAGAGACCCAGTACTTC
>few|NA|TRBJ1-3|TRBV15
CATSRGHISGNTIYF
TGTGCCACCAGCAGAGGACACATCTCTGGAAACACCATATATTTT
>few|TRBD2|TRBJ2-1|TRBV6-4
CASSEGLAGGDNEQFF
TGTGCCAGCAGTGAGGGACTAGCGGGAGGTGACAATGAGCAGTTCTTC
>many|NA|TRBJ2-3|TRBV7-3
CASSREFTDTQYF
TGTGCCAGCAGCCGAGAATTCACAGATACGCAGTATTTT